Sequencing of this T cell receptor (beta chain) was carried out in a study of cytomegalovirus exposure and HLA in healthy donors. V was shortened by 6 bases and J by 8 bases, with 15 bases between the two germline ends. CDR3 length: 13 residues. Germline assignment: CDR1 MNHNS and CDR2 SASEGT. Study outcomes and limitations: A later analysis found common viral pathogens apparently linked to several of the most significant clusters.

Details on this clone: Its antigen is still unknown.

It was with 60 Vbeta and 13 Jbeta primers that the PCR ran. Clones were read by immunoSEQ multiplex PCR, and TCRdb kept only the in-frame ones, dropping some. The sample carries some 200,000 clones, under 70% recorded once. Sample: PBMCs. The chain recombines TRBV6-1 with TRBJ2-3; a possible D gene is TRBD2 (6 bases). This receptor was taken from a middle-aged man in good health and CMV-seropositive. The CDR3 DNA reads as TGTGCCAGCAGACAGGCTACCGGGGGTACGCAGTATTTT. This sequence encodes CASRQATGGTQYF.